The 9 T cell receptor beta chains given below trace back to one sample, sequenced in a study of control samples from healthy donors and cancer patients. Libraries were prepared by immunoSEQ multiplex PCR; TCRdb keeps only in-frame clonotypes and omits some of them. The data show fewer than 95,000 clones, more than 85% seen once. The sequencing sample was made of blood. Source of these receptors: a woman between 45 and 60 years old in good health.

The J gene is TRBJ1-5, the V gene TRBV7-6; 8 positions agree with TRBD1. Germline CDR1 SGHVS, CDR2 FNYEAQ. The V and J ends lost 5 bases and 3 bases, in that order; junction bases with no gene match: 6. The length of the CDR3 is 15 residues. CDR3 region: CASSQTGEPNQPQHF. For the CDR3, the DNA is TGTGCCAGCAGCCAGACAGGGGAACCCAATCAGCCCCAGCATTTT.

This clone was seen more than once but under ten times. V is TRBV7-2 and J is TRBJ1-1, with D tentatively TRBD1 (6 bases). Germline V gene lookup returns CDR1 SGHTA and CDR2 FQGNSA. This CDR3 is built from 15 residues. The ends were cut back, 6 bases at V and 1 base at J, with 15 bases in the middle. CDR3 DNA: TGTGCCAGCAGGCGGGGGGGGCTCTCGAACACTGAAGCTTTCTTT. The encoded protein is CASRRGGLSNTEAFF.

V usage is TRBV6-5 and J usage is TRBJ1-6; D unresolved. V was shortened by 6 bases and J by 6 bases, with 12 bases between the two germline ends. The CDR3 has 14 residues. The V gene's germline CDR1 is MNHEY and CDR2 SVGAGI. CDR3 coding DNA: TGTGCCAGCAGCCGCCTAGGCATTAATTCACCCCTCCACTTT. Its translation is CASSRLGINSPLHF.

This chain links TRBV20-1 with TRBJ1-2, with 9 nucleotides matching TRBD1. CDR3 size: 15 residues. Germline-derived CDR1 and CDR2 are DFQATT and SNEGSKA (reference sequence). V was pared by 3 bases and J by 8 bases, with 13 bases of the junction left unmatched. CDR3 sequence (DNA): TGCAGTGCTAGTCTAGTCGACAGGGGGGAGAGGGGCTACACCTTC. Protein sequence: CSASLVDRGERGYTF.

This clone was observed a single time. In DNA, the CDR3 is TGTGCCAGCTCACCCCGGACAGGGAGTCCTCGTAACCCCGAGGAGACCCAGTACTTC. It specifies CASSPRTGSPRNPEETQYF. This chain links TRBV18 with TRBJ2-5, with 8 bases matching TRBD1. Germline values: CDR1 KGHSH, CDR2 LQKENI. This CDR3 has 19 amino acids. Trimming cost V 3 bases and J 5 bases; bases outside gene matches: 20.

This clone was detected only once. The gene calls are TRBV7-2 and TRBJ2-7; 7 nucleotides line up with TRBD2. CDR3 length equals 15 residues. The germline V gene encodes CDR1 SGHTA and CDR2 FQGNSA. Losses at the gene ends were 0 bases for V and 7 bases for J; bases not matched to a gene: 9. CDR3 in DNA: TGTGCCAGCAGCTTAGCGCTTGGGGGGGTCTGGGAGCAGTACTTC. Translated, it gives CASSLALGGVWEQYF.

The chain joins TRBV9 to TRBJ2-1, with 8 bases fitting TRBD2. V lost 3 bases and J lost 1; bases outside the gene matches: 9. This CDR3 is built from 17 residues. Germline CDR1 and CDR2: SGDLS and YYNGEE. This CDR3 is CASSARSSGQSYNEQFF. CDR3 nucleotide sequence: TGTGCCAGCAGCGCCCGATCTAGCGGGCAATCCTACAATGAGCAGTTCTTC.

A single count supports this clone. The chain links TRBV9 to TRBJ2-7; TRBD2 is a possible D gene (6 bases). Deletions cut 6 bases from V and 1 base from J, with 17 bases between. Germline assignment: CDR1 SGDLS and CDR2 YYNGEE. CDR3 length: 15 amino acids. CDR3 sequence reads: CASNEDGSLSYEQYF. The CDR3 region has the DNA TGTGCCAGCAACGAAGACGGGAGCCTTTCCTACGAGCAGTACTTC.

The CDR3 DNA follows: TGTGCCAGCAGTTACAGGGCCGGGCAGCCCCAGCATTTT. It translates to CASSYRAGQPQHF. The V gene is TRBV6-5, the J gene TRBJ1-5; unclear D gene. The CDR3 runs to 13 residues. The V gene lost 2 bases and the J gene lost 7 bases, with 9 bases spanning the gap. Germline V lookup: CDR1 MNHEY, CDR2 SVGAGI.